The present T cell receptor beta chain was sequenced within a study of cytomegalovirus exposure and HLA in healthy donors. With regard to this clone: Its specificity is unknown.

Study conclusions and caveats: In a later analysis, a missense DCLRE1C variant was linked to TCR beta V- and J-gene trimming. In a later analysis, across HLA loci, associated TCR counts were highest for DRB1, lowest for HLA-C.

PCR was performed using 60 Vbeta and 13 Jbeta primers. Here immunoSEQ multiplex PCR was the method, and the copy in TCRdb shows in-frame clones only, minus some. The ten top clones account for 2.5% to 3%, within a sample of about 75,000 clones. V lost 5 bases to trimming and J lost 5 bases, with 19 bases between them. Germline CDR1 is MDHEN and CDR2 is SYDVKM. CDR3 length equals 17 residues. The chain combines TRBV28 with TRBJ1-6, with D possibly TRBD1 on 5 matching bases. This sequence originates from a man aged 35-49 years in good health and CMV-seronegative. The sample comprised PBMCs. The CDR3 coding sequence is TGTGCCAGCAGTCCACCCGGTTTGGGAGGGGATAATTCACCCCTCCACTTT. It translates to CASSPPGLGGDNSPLHF.